This is a list of T cell receptor beta chains from one sample in a study of blood T cell repertoires in COVID-19. Assay used: immunoSEQ multiplex PCR; TCRdb lists only in-frame clones, some missing. The sample shows 70,000 to 85,000 clones, roughly 90% of them seen only once. Source material: peripheral blood. The receptors stem from a human donor in a cohort sampled during active COVID-19. CDR3s include the opening cysteine and the closing phenylalanine or tryptophan. The D gene is left open where the match is weak. Not all rows give a size; the values are once, few, many and, for expanded clones, a class.

>TRBD1|-|TRBJ2-1|TRBV2
TGTGCCAGCAGTTTGGACAGGGGGCCCTACAATGAGCAGTTCTTC
CASSLDRGPYNEQFF
>-|many|TRBJ2-1|TRBV19
TGTGCCAGTAAGGGAGCCTCCTACAATGAGCAGTTCTTC
CASKGASYNEQFF
>-|-|TRBJ1-4|TRBV6-2/TRBV6-3
TGTGCCAGCAGTCTCTACGCGGGGTCAGGGGAAAAACTGTTTTTT
CASSLYAGSGEKLFF
>TRBD2|-|TRBJ2-3|TRBV6-5
TGTGCCAGCAGTTACTCGAAAGCGGGAGCTGGCGGTACGCAGTATTTT
CASSYSKAGAGGTQYF
>TRBD1|-|TRBJ2-7|TRBV28
TGTGCCAGCGCAGGGGGCGTCCGTCCCTACGAGCAGTACTTC
CASAGGVRPYEQYF
>TRBD1|-|TRBJ2-2|TRBV5-6
TGTGCCAGCAGCGACCCGACAGGGGGTTTCACCGGGGAGCTGTTTTTT
CASSDPTGGFTGELFF
>TRBD1|-|TRBJ2-2|TRBV6-6
TGTGCCGGTAGGCAGGGGGCGTACACCGGGGAGCTGTTTTTT
CAGRQGAYTGELFF
>TRBD1|-|TRBJ2-2|TRBV29-1
TGCAGCGTTGGACAGGGCAACACCGGGGAGCTGTTTTTT
CSVGQGNTGELFF
>TRBD2|-|TRBJ2-7|TRBV5-5
TGTGCCAGCAGCCCACAAGCGGGGGCCTACGAGCAGTACTTC
CASSPQAGAYEQYF
>TRBD1|-|TRBJ1-1|TRBV5-5
TGTGCCAGCAGCCTCCGGACAGGCTTCACTGAAGCTTTCTTT
CASSLRTGFTEAFF
>-|-|TRBJ2-7|TRBV5-1
TGCGCCAGCAGCCCTGGACAAAACTACGAGCAGTACTTC
CASSPGQNYEQYF
>-|-|TRBJ2-7|TRBV7-2
TGTGCCAGCACCCCGCCTACTTCCTACGAGCAGTACTTC
CASTPPTSYEQYF
>-|-|TRBJ1-2|TRBV7-2
TGTGCCAGCAGCTTAGCGAGTGGGGCCTATGGCTACACCTTC
CASSLASGAYGYTF
>TRBD1|-|TRBJ2-2|TRBV5-5
TGTGCCAGCAGCTGGGGACAGGGGGGAGGAACCGGGGAGCTGTTTTTT
CASSWGQGGGTGELFF
>TRBD2|-|TRBJ2-7|TRBV2
TGTGCCAGCAGGGAACCGGGACTAGCGGGAAACGAGCAGTACTTC
CASREPGLAGNEQYF
>-|-|TRBJ1-2|TRBV7-8
TGTGCCAGCAGCTTAGAAACGGGAACTAACTATGGCTACACCTTC
CASSLETGTNYGYTF
>TRBD2|-|TRBJ2-2|TRBV3-1/TRBV3-2
TGTGCCAGCAGCCAAACAAGCGGGAGGGCCCACACCGGGGAGCTGTTTTTT
CASSQTSGRAHTGELFF
>TRBD1|-|TRBJ2-7|TRBV6-6
TGTGCCAGCAGATCACAGGGGAGTGAGATCGAGCAGTACTTC
CASRSQGSEIEQYF
>TRBD2|-|TRBJ2-1|TRBV14
TGTGCCAGCAGCCAACCGGGGACTAGCGGGGGTTACGATGAGCAGTTCTTC
CASSQPGTSGGYDEQFF
>-|-|TRBJ1-3|TRBV3-1/TRBV3-2
TGTGCCAGCAGCCAAGAAACACACTGGAGGGGAAACACCATATATTTT
CASSQETHWRGNTIYF
>-|few|TRBJ2-1|TRBV9
TGTGCCAGCAGCGTAGACGGGGGTTCCTACAATGAGCAGTTCTTC
CASSVDGGSYNEQFF
>-|-|TRBJ2-7|TRBV20-1
TGCAGTGCTAGTAGAGACAGCTCCTACGAGCAGTACTTC
CSASRDSSYEQYF
>-|-|TRBJ2-3|TRBV13
TGTGCCAGCAGACAAACCCACCCCACAGATACGCAGTATTTT
CASRQTHPTDTQYF
>-|-|TRBJ2-5|TRBV20-1
TGCAGTGCGGGACTCGAAGAGACCCAGTACTTC
CSAGLEETQYF
>-|-|TRBJ2-5|TRBV7-9
TGTGCCAGCAGCTTAAGAGTATTTAGCACAAGCCAAGAGACCCAGTACTTC
CASSLRVFSTSQETQYF
>-|-|TRBJ1-4|TRBV2
TGTGCCAGCAGGCTAGACAGCGCAACTAATGAAAAACTGTTTTTT
CASRLDSATNEKLFF
>TRBD1|-|TRBJ1-3|TRBV7-2
TGTGCCAGCAGCTTAACAGGGGACTCTGGAAACACCATATATTTT
CASSLTGDSGNTIYF
>-|-|TRBJ2-2|TRBV5-6
TGTGCCAGCAGCCCTAGCGATCCCGGGGAGCTGTTTTTT
CASSPSDPGELFF
>TRBD1|-|TRBJ1-6|TRBV3-1/TRBV3-2
TGTGCCAGCAGCCTGGGACAGAATAATTCACCCCTCCACTTT
CASSLGQNNSPLHF
>TRBD2|-|TRBJ2-2|TRBV29-1
TGCAGCGCTGGGGAGAGCGGGAGGGGCCCCGGGGAGCTGTTTTTT
CSAGESGRGPGELFF
>TRBD2|-|TRBJ2-5|TRBV12-3/TRBV12-4
TGTGCCAGCAGCCATTCGGGAGGGGAGACCCAGTACTTC
CASSHSGGETQYF
>TRBD1|-|TRBJ2-3|TRBV19
TGTGCCAGTAGCGCGACAGGGGTGGCCAGCGATACGCAGTATTTT
CASSATGVASDTQYF
>TRBD2|-|TRBJ2-1|TRBV19
TGTGCCAGTAGCGGGACTAGCGGGCCAACTCTGGTACAGTTCTTC
CASSGTSGPTLVQFF